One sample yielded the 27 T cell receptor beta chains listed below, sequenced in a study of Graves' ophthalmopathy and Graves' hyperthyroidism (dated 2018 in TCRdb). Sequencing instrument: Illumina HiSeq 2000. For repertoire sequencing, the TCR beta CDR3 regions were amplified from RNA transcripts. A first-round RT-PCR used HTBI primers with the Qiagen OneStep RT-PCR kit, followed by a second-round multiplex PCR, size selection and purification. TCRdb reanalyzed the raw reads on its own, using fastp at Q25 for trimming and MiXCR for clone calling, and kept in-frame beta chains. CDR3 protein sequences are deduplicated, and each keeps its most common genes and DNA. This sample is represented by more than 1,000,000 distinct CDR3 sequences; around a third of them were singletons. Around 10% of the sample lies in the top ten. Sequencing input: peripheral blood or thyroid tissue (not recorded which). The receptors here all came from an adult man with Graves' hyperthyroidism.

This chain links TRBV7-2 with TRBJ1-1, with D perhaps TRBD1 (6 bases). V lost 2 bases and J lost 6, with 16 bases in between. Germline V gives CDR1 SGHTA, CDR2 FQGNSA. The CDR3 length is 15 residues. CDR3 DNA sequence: TGTGCCAGCAGCTTATCCTTCGGGGACATCCCTGAAGCTTTCTTT. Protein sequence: CASSLSFGDIPEAFF.

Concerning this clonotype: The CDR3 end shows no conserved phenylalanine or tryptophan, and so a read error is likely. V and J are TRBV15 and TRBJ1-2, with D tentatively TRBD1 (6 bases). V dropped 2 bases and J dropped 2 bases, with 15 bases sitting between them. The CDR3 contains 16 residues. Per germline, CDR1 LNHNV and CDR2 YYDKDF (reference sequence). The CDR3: CATSRPSGTRNYGYTL. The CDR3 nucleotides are TGTGCCACCAGCAGACCATCGGGGACAAGGAACTATGGCTACACCCTC.

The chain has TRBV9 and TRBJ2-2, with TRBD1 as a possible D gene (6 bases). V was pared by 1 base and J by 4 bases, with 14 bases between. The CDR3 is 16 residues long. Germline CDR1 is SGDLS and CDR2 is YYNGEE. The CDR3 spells CASSVRAGVLTGELFF. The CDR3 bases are TGTGCCAGCAGCGTAAGGGCAGGGGTTCTCACCGGGGAGCTGTTTTTT.

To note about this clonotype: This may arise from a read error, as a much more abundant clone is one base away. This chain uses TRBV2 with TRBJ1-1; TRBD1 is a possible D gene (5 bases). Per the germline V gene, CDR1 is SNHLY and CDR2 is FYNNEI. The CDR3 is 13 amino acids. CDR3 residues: CVSSQKEGSEAFF. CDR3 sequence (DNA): TGTGTCAGCAGCCAAAAGGAGGGGTCTGAAGCTTTCTTT.

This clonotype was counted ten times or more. The CDR3 sequence is CASSLHYNTGELFF. The CDR3 DNA follows: TGTGCCAGCAGCTTACACTACAACACCGGGGAGCTGTTTTTT. The chain has TRBV7-3 and TRBJ2-2; D is undetermined. V was pared by 2 bases and J by 2 bases, with 6 bases between. CDR1 SGHTA and CDR2 FQGTGA come from the germline V gene. This CDR3 region has 14 residues.

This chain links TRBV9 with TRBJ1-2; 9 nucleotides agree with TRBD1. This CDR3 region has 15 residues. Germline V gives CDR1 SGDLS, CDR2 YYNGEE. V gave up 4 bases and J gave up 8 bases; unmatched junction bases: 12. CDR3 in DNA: TGTGCCAGCAGCCACCCGGGACAGGGAGTGTGGGGCTACACCTTC. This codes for CASSHPGQGVWGYTF.

The chain's CDR3 is CATSDRGSRGYEQYF. CDR3 DNA: TGTGCCACCAGTGACCGCGGGAGTAGGGGATACGAGCAGTACTTC. The chain recombines TRBV24-1 with TRBJ2-7; 7 bases match TRBD2. From germline, CDR1 is KGHDR and CDR2 SFDVKD. After removal of 4 bases from V and 4 bases from J, the junction contained 9 bases not matched to a gene. The CDR3 spans 15 residues.

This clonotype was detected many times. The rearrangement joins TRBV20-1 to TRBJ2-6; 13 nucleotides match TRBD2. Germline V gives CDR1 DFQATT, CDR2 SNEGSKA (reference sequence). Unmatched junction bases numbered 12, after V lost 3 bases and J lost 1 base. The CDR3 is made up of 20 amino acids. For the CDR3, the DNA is TGCAGTGCTAGGCCAACAAGAGGACTAGCGGGAGTGTCTGGGGCCAACGTCCTGACTTTC. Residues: CSARPTRGLAGVSGANVLTF.

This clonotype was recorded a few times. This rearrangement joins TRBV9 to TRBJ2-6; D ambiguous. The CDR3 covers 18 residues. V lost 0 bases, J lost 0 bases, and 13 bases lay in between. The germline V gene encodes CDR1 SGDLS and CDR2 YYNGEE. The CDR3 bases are TGTGCCAGCAGCGTAGAGGAGTTTGGGGACTCTGGGGCCAACGTCCTGACTTTC. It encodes CASSVEEFGDSGANVLTF.

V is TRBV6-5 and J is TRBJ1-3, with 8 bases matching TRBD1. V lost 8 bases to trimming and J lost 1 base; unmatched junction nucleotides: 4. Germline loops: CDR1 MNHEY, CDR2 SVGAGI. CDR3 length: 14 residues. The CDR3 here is CASHRGVSGNTIYF. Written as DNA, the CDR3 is TGTGCCAGCCACAGGGGGGTTTCTGGAAACACCATATATTTT.

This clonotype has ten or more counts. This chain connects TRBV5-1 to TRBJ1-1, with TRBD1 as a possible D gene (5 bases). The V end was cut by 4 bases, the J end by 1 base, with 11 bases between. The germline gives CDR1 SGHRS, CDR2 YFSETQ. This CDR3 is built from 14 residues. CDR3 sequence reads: CASSRQTENTEAFF. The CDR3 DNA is TGCGCCAGCAGCCGACAGACAGAGAACACTGAAGCTTTCTTT.

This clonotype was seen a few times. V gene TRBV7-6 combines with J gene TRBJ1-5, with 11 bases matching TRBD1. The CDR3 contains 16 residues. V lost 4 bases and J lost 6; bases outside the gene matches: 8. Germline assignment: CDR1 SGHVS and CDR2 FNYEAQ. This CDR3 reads CASSSPGQGVRQPQHF. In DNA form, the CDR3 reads TGTGCCAGCAGCTCCCCGGGACAGGGGGTTCGTCAGCCCCAGCATTTT.

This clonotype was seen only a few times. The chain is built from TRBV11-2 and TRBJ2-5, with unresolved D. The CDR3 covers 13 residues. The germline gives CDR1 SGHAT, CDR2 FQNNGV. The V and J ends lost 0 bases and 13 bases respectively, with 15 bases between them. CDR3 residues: CASSLDRNSHAYF. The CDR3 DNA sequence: TGTGCCAGCAGCTTAGATCGGAACTCCCATGCGTACTTC.

The DNA of the CDR3 is TGTGCCAGCAAGGGCGCGGACAGGGTGAACACCGGGGAGCTGTTTTTT. The encoded protein is CASKGADRVNTGELFF. The genes are TRBV5-4 and TRBJ2-2; 8 bases map to TRBD1. V gave up 6 bases and J gave up 1 base; unmatched junction bases: 8. This CDR3 has 16 amino acids. Germline CDR1 is SGHNT and CDR2 is YYREEE (reference sequence).

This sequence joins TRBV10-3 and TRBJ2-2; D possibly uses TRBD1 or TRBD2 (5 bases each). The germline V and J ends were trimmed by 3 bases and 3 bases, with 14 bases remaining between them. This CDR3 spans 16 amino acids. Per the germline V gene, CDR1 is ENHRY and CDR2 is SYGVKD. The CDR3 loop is CAISDTGTAHTGELFF. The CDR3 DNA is TGTGCCATCAGTGACACCGGGACGGCGCACACCGGGGAGCTGTTTTTT.

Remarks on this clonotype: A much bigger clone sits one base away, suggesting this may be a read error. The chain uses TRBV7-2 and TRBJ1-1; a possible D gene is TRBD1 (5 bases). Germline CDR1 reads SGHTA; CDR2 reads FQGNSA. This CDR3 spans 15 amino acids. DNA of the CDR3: TGTGCCAGCAGCTTATCGGGACCCCCGAACGCTGAAGCTTTCTTT. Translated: CASSLSGPPNAEAFF.

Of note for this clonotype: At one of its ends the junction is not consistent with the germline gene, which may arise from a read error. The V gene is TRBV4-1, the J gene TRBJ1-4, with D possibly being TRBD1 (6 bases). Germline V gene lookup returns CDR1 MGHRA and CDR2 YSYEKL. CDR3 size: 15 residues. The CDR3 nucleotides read TGCGCCAGCAGCCAACACGGGACAACCAATGAAAAACTGTTTTTT. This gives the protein CASSQHGTTNEKLFF.

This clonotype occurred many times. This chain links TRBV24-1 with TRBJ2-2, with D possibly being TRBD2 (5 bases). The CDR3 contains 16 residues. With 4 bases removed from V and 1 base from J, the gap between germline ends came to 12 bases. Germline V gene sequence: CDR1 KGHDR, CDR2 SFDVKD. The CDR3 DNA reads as TGTGCCACCAGTGAGGGCTCACGGGGGAACACCGGGGAGCTGTTTTTT. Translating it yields CATSEGSRGNTGELFF.

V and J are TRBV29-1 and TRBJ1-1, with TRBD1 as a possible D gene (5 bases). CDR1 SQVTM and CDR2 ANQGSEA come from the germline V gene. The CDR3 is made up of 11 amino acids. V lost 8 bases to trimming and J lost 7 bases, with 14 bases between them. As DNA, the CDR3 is TGCAGCTACTCATGGGGGAATGAAGCTTTCTTT. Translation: CSYSWGNEAFF.

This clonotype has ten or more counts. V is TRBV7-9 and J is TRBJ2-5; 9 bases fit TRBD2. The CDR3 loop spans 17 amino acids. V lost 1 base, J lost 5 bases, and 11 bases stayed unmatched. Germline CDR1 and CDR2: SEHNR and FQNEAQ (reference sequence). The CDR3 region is CASSLGSSGILMETQYF. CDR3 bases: TGTGCCAGCAGCTTAGGGTCTAGCGGGATATTGATGGAGACCCAGTACTTC.

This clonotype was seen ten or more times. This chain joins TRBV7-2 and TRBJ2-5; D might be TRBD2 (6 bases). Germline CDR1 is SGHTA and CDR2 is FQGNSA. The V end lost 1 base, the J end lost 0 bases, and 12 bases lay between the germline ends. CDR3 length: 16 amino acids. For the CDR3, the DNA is TGTGCCAGCAGCTTAGGTATCGGGAGCGACCAAGAGACCCAGTACTTC. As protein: CASSLGIGSDQETQYF.

The CDR3 is CSARDRPGVETQYF. The CDR3 nucleotides are TGCAGTGCTAGAGATCGGCCGGGGGTGGAGACCCAGTACTTC. The rearrangement uses TRBV20-1 and TRBJ2-5, with a tentative D call TRBD2 (6 bases). Trimming took 0 bases from V and 5 from J, leaving 13 bases between them. This CDR3 comprises 14 residues. CDR1 DFQATT and CDR2 SNEGSKA come from the germline V gene (reference sequence).

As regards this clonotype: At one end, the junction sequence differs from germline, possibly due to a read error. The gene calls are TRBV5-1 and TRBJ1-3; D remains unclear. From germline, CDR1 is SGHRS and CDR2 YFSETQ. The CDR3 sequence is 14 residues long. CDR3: CASSPEVGRNTIHF. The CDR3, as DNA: TGCGCCAGCAGCCCGGAGGTAGGGCGAAACACCATACATTTT.

CDR3 sequence: CASSQSLGGTDSGNTIYF. CDR3 nucleotide sequence: TGTGCCAGCAGTCAGTCGCTAGGGGGGACGGACTCTGGAAACACCATATATTTT. V and J are TRBV6-5 and TRBJ1-3, with a possible D match to TRBD1 (6 bases). The CDR3 extends over 18 amino acids. The germline V and J ends were trimmed by 5 bases and 0 bases, with 20 bases remaining between them. Germline V gene data show CDR1 as MNHEY and CDR2 as SVGAGI.

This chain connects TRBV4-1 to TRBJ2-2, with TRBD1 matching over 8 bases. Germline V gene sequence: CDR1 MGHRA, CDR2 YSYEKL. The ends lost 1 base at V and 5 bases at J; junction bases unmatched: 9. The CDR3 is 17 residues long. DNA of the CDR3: TGCGCCAGCAGCCAAGGCGGGCAGGGGGCTGTTACCGGGGAGCTGTTTTTT. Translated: CASSQGGQGAVTGELFF.

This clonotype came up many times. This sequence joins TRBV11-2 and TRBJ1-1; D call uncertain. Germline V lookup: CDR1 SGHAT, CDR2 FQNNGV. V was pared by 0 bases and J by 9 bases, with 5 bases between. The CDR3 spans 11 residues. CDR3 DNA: TGTGCCAGCAGCTTAGAGTACCAAGCTTTCTTT. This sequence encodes CASSLEYQAFF.

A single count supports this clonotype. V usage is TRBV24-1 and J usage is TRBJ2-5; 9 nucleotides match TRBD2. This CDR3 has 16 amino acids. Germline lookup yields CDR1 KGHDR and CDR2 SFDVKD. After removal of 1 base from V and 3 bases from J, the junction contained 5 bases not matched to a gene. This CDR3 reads CATSDLAGGTKETQYF. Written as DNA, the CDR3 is TGTGCCACCAGTGATTTAGCGGGGGGAACGAAAGAGACCCAGTACTTC.